Below, 25 T cell receptor beta chains from the same sample are listed, as sequenced in a study of cytomegalovirus exposure and HLA in healthy donors. Primers for the PCR totalled 60 Vbeta and 13 Jbeta. The data were produced by immunoSEQ multiplex PCR, yet TCRdb's version contains in-frame clones alone and is incomplete. The sample carries approximately 150,000 clones, roughly 80% recorded once. Sequenced sample: PBMCs. These receptors all stem from a woman between 25 and 40 years old in good health and CMV-seronegative.

CDR3 sequence reads: CASSPLPQYNSPLHF. CDR3 nucleotide sequence: TGTGCCAGCTCACCACTGCCACAGTATAATTCACCCCTCCACTTT. The chain joins TRBV18 to TRBJ1-6; D gene uncertain. The ends were cut back, 1 base at V and 4 bases at J, with 8 bases in the middle. The CDR3 loop spans 15 amino acids. Germline loops: CDR1 KGHSH, CDR2 LQKENI.

The CDR3 DNA reads as TGCGCCAGCAGCCAAGGAGGGGCGGGGCGGGGGGATGAGCAGTTCTTC. Its translation: CASSQGGAGRGDEQFF. The chain carries TRBV4-3 and TRBJ2-1, with 8 bases fitting TRBD2. CDR1 is LGHNA, CDR2 YSLEER, per germline. The CDR3 totals 16 residues. V shed 1 base and J 8 bases; nucleotides not matched to a gene: 10.

The V call is TRBV20-1, the J call TRBJ2-3; no firm D call. Germline V gives CDR1 DFQATT, CDR2 SNEGSKA (reference sequence). V was trimmed by 6 bases and J by 4 bases, leaving 8 bases between them. The CDR3 totals 11 residues. The CDR3 DNA follows: TGCAGTGCCGGCCGGGCAGATACGCAGTATTTT. As protein: CSAGRADTQYF.

The CDR3 reads CASSLESGPTYEQYF. The CDR3 DNA is TGCGCCAGCAGCTTGGAGTCAGGCCCTACCTACGAGCAGTACTTC. The V gene is TRBV5-1, the J gene TRBJ2-7; D is unclear. Trimming took 0 bases from V and 2 from J, leaving 12 bases between them. Germline CDR1 is SGHRS and CDR2 is YFSETQ. The CDR3 runs to 15 residues.

This clone appeared once. The chain carries TRBV5-1 and TRBJ1-2; D unclear. V was cut by 3 bases and J by 3 bases, with 15 bases left in between. Looked up from germline, CDR1 is SGHRS and CDR2 is YFSETQ. The CDR3 is 15 amino acids. This CDR3 is CASSSYGEGHYGYTF. The CDR3 nucleotides read TGCGCCAGCAGCTCCTATGGGGAGGGTCACTATGGCTACACCTTC.

This sequence joins TRBV30 and TRBJ1-2, with D uncertain. Per germline, CDR1 GTSNPN and CDR2 SVGIG (reference sequence). The CDR3 length is 13 residues. V was trimmed by 0 bases and J by 7 bases, leaving 12 bases between them. The CDR3 region has the DNA TGTGCCTGGAGTGTTACTCTAGAGGTTGGCTACACCTTC. It yields the protein CAWSVTLEVGYTF.

This chain joins TRBV7-2 and TRBJ2-7; TRBD2 matches 14 bases. The CDR3 loop spans 15 amino acids. Germline assignment: CDR1 SGHTA and CDR2 FQGNSA. Unmatched junction bases numbered 2, after V lost 2 bases and J lost 5 bases. The CDR3 loop is CASSLQTSGGDEQYF. The CDR3 region has the DNA TGTGCCAGCAGCTTACAGACTAGCGGGGGGGACGAGCAGTACTTC.

V usage is TRBV11-2 and J usage is TRBJ2-3; a weak D match, TRBD2 (5 bases). V was shortened by 1 base and J by 5 bases, with 10 bases between the two germline ends. Germline V gene lookup returns CDR1 SGHAT and CDR2 FQNNGV. The CDR3 contains 14 residues. The CDR3 sequence is CASSLGRVGDTQYF. CDR3 in DNA: TGTGCCAGCAGCTTAGGGCGGGTGGGAGATACGCAGTATTTT.

This clone was counted between two and nine times. The rearrangement links TRBV28 to TRBJ1-2, with D perhaps TRBD1 (5 bases). Germline V gene data show CDR1 as MDHEN and CDR2 as SYDVKM. With 8 bases removed from V and 6 bases from J, the gap between germline ends came to 13 bases. CDR3 length equals 12 residues. CDR3 protein: CASLGRKNGYTF. DNA of the CDR3: TGTGCCAGCTTGGGGCGCAAAAATGGCTACACCTTC.

The J gene is TRBJ1-6, the V gene TRBV4-3; no clear D. V was pared by 3 bases and J by 6 bases, with 3 bases between. Germline V lookup: CDR1 LGHNA, CDR2 YSLEER. The CDR3 totals 12 residues. CDR3 in DNA: TGCGCCAGCAGCCACGTTAATTCACCCCTCCACTTT. It translates to CASSHVNSPLHF.

V and J are TRBV27 and TRBJ2-1; TRBD2 matches 7 bases. The germline V gene has CDR1 MNHEY and CDR2 SMNVEV (reference sequence). V was pared by 7 bases and J by 1 base, with 4 bases of the junction left unmatched. The CDR3 extends over 14 amino acids. The CDR3 sequence is CASMERGSYNEQFF. The CDR3 coding sequence is TGTGCCAGCATGGAGCGGGGTTCCTACAATGAGCAGTTCTTC.

J is TRBJ2-7 and V is TRBV6-1, with TRBD1 matching 8 bases. Trimming took 6 bases from V and 8 from J; bases not matched to a gene: 15. The CDR3 loop spans 15 amino acids. Germline lookup yields CDR1 MNHNS and CDR2 SASEGT. This CDR3 is CASRPPGQVDGKQYF. The CDR3 bases are TGTGCCAGCAGGCCTCCGGGACAGGTCGATGGGAAGCAGTACTTC.

This chain uses TRBV6-6 with TRBJ1-4; TRBD1 aligns across 7 bases. From germline, CDR1 is MNHNY and CDR2 SVGAGI (reference sequence). CDR3 length: 14 residues. V trimming: 5 bases; J trimming: 8 bases; junction bases outside the gene matches: 8. The CDR3 spells CASSRGGGREKLFF. As DNA, the CDR3 is TGTGCCAGCAGTCGAGGGGGCGGGAGGGAAAAACTGTTTTTT.

This sequence joins TRBV7-6 and TRBJ2-7, with D possibly TRBD1 on 5 matching bases. The CDR3 runs to 13 residues. In germline, CDR1 is SGHVS, CDR2 FNYEAQ. Trimming removed 3 bases at V and 3 bases at J, with 9 bases between. CDR3 in amino acids: CASSLRQSYEQYF. In DNA, the CDR3 is TGTGCCAGCAGCTTGCGACAGAGCTACGAGCAGTACTTC.

The gene calls are TRBV5-1 and TRBJ2-5; a possible D gene is TRBD1 (6 bases). CDR1 is SGHRS and CDR2 is YFSETQ in the germline V gene. The CDR3 extends over 16 amino acids. Trimming left V 1 base short and J 2 bases short, with 15 bases between. This CDR3 reads CASSLLGQRTQETQYF. The CDR3 coding sequence is TGCGCCAGCAGCTTGTTAGGACAGAGAACACAAGAGACCCAGTACTTC.

CDR3 protein: CASSEFGRGTYNEQFF. The CDR3 DNA follows: TGCGCCAGCAGCGAATTTGGCAGGGGAACCTACAATGAGCAGTTCTTC. The chain employs TRBV5-1 and TRBJ2-1; perhaps TRBD1 as D (6 bases). CDR1 SGHRS and CDR2 YFSETQ come from the germline V gene. V was clipped by 4 bases and J by 2 bases, with 16 bases between them. The CDR3 consists of 16 residues.

The V gene is TRBV5-1, the J gene TRBJ2-7; D gene ambiguous. Germline CDR1 reads SGHRS; CDR2 reads YFSETQ. The CDR3 has 14 amino acids. Deletions cut 4 bases from V and 0 bases from J, with 11 bases between. In nucleotides, the CDR3 is TGCGCCAGCAGCCCACACCGGAGCTCCTACGAGCAGTACTTC. Translated: CASSPHRSSYEQYF.

The chain employs TRBV7-6 and TRBJ2-7; the D gene is possibly TRBD2 (5 bases). The V end lost 3 bases, the J end lost 5 bases, and 8 bases lay between the germline ends. CDR1 and CDR2 (germline): SGHVS, FNYEAQ. The CDR3 runs to 12 residues. CDR3 loop: CASSFRGDEQYF. CDR3 coding DNA: TGTGCCAGCAGCTTCCGGGGAGACGAGCAGTACTTC.

A word on this clone: Sequence at one end of the junction differs from germline and may be a read error. This sequence joins TRBV7-9 and TRBJ1-2, with 9 positions matching TRBD1. Germline values: CDR1 SEHNR, CDR2 FQNEAQ (reference sequence). CDR3 size: 16 residues. The CDR3 reads CSSSPMGQGEDYGYTF. Here the CDR3 DNA reads TGTTCCAGCAGCCCAATGGGACAGGGAGAGGACTATGGCTACACCTTC.

The chain uses TRBV15 and TRBJ1-1; tentatively, D is TRBD1 (5 bases). The germline V gene has CDR1 LNHNV and CDR2 YYDKDF (reference sequence). V lost 3 bases and J 1 base, leaving 6 bases between the germline ends. The CDR3 sequence is 13 residues long. CDR3 coding DNA: TGTGCCACCAGCAGTAGGGGGAACACTGAAGCTTTCTTT. Translation gives CATSSRGNTEAFF.

The V gene is TRBV7-3, the J gene TRBJ2-3; 13 nucleotides align to TRBD2. Germline lookup yields CDR1 SGHTA and CDR2 FQGTGA. The CDR3 is made up of 15 amino acids. Losses at the gene ends were 5 bases for V and 4 bases for J; bases not matched to a gene: 3. Written as DNA, the CDR3 is TGTGCCAGCAGCCCAGGACTAGCGGGGGCAGATACGCAGTATTTT. Translated: CASSPGLAGADTQYF.

The genes are TRBV30 and TRBJ2-3; maybe TRBD2 (6 bases). CDR3 length: 13 residues. Per the germline V gene, CDR1 is GTSNPN and CDR2 is SVGIG (reference sequence). Trimming shortened V by 4 bases and J by 8 bases, and 16 bases separated the two germline ends. CDR3 bases: TGTGCCTGGACCATACGGGACTCCGGTACGCAGTATTTT. Translation: CAWTIRDSGTQYF.

The table lists this clone with a few counts. The chain links TRBV7-2 to TRBJ1-3; D might be TRBD1 (5 bases). The CDR3 extends over 14 amino acids. V dropped 5 bases and J dropped 0 bases, with 8 bases sitting between them. Germline V gene sequence: CDR1 SGHTA, CDR2 FQGNSA. This CDR3 is CASSQGLSGNTIYF. CDR3 DNA sequence: TGTGCCAGCAGCCAGGGCCTCTCTGGAAACACCATATATTTT.

This clone was picked up a small number of times. The V gene is TRBV19, the J gene TRBJ1-1, with 8 bases lining up with TRBD1. CDR3 length: 14 residues. J was trimmed by 6 bases and V by 10 bases; bases with no gene match: 13. Germline CDR1 reads LNHDA; CDR2 reads SQIVND (reference sequence). The CDR3 DNA reads as TGTGCCACCAGAGCGCAGGGGGCGGTACCTGAAGCTTTCTTT. It translates to CATRAQGAVPEAFF.

CDR3 in amino acids: CASRGQGNVGYEQYF. CDR3 sequence (DNA): TGTGCCAGTAGGGGACAGGGAAACGTAGGCTACGAGCAGTACTTC. This chain joins TRBV19 and TRBJ2-5, with 9 bases matching TRBD1. The J call may be wrong; the DNA end is better matched by TRBJ2-7. The CDR3 has 15 residues. Germline V gene data show CDR1 as LNHDA and CDR2 as SQIVND (reference sequence).